This T cell receptor beta chain is drawn from a study of blood T cell repertoires in COVID-19. As for the study in general: Some COVID-19 samples were acute and others convalescent; all came from the United States, Italy and Spain. In each case, the material was cDNA or gDNA derived from T cells, B-cell-depleted T cells, or PBMCs.

Using immunoSEQ multiplex PCR, the repertoire was profiled, and TCRdb retains in-frame clones only, with some absent. The sample yields 110,000 or so clones, approximately 85% seen once. Germline values: CDR1 SGDLS, CDR2 YYNGEE. The CDR3 spans 15 residues. V trimming: 1 base; J trimming: 6 bases; junction bases outside the gene matches: 6. The chain employs TRBV9 and TRBJ2-5; TRBD1 agrees at 10 bases. This clonotype originated in a man between 40 and 49 years old with acute or convalescent COVID-19. Sequencing was carried out using peripheral blood. The CDR3 DNA follows: TGTGCCAGCAGCGTATACGGGGACAGGGGACAGACCCAGTACTTC. Translation gives CASSVYGDRGQTQYF.